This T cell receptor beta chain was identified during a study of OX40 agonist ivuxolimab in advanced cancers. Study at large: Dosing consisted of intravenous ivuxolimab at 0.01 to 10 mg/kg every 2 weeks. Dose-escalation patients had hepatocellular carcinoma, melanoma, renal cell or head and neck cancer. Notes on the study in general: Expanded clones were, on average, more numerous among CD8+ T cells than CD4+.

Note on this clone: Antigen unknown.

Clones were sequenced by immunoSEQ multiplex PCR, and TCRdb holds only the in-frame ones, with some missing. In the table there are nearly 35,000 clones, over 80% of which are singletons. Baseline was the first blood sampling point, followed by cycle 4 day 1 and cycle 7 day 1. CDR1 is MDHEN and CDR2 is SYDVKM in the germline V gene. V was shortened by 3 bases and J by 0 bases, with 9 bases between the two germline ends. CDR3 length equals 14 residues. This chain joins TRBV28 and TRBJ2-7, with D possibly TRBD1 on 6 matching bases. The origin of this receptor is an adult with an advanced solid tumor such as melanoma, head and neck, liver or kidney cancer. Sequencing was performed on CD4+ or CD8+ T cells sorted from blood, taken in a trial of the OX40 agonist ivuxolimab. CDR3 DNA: TGTGCCAGCAGTTTCCCCAGGGGCTCCTACGAGCAGTACTTC. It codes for CASSFPRGSYEQYF.